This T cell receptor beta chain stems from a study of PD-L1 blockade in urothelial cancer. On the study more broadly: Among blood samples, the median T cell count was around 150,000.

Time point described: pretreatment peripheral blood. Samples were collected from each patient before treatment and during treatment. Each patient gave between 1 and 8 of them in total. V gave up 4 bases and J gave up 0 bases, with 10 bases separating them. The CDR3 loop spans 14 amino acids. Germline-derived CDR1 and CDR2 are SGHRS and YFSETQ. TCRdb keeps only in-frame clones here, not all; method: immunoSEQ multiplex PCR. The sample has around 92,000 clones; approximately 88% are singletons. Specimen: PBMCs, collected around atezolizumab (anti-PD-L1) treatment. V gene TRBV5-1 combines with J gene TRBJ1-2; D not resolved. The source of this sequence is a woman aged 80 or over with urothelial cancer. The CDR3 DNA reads TGCGCCAGCAGCCCACAGTCAGCTAACTATGGCTACACCTTC. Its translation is CASSPQSANYGYTF.